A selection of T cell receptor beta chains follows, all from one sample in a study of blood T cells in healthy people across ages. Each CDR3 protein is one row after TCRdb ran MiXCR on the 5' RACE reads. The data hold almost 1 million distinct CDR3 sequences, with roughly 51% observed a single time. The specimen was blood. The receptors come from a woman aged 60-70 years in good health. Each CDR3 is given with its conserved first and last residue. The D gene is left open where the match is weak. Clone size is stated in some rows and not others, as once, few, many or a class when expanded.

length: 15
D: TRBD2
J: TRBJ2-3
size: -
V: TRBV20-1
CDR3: CSARESRTRTDTQYF
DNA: TGCAGTGCTAGAGAGAGTAGGACTAGAACAGATACGCAGTATTTT

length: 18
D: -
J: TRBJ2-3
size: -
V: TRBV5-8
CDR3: CASSLAEETGGIADTQYF
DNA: TGTGCCAGCAGCTTGGCTGAGGAAACCGGGGGAATCGCAGATACGCAGTATTTT

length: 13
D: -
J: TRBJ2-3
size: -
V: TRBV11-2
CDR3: CASSGWRTDTQYF
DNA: TGTGCCAGCAGTGGCTGGCGGACAGATACGCAGTATTTT

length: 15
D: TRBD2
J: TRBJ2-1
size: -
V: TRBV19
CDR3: CASSIAGGPINEQFF
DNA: TGTGCCAGTAGTATAGCGGGAGGGCCCATAAATGAGCAGTTCTTC

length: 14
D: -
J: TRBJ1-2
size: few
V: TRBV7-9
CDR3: CASSLDRDGYGYTF
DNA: TGTGCCAGCAGCTTAGACAGGGACGGCTATGGCTACACCTTC

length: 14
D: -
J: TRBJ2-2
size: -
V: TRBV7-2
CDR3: CASSLSVSTGELFF
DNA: TGTGCCAGCAGCTTATCTGTAAGCACCGGGGAGCTGTTTTTT

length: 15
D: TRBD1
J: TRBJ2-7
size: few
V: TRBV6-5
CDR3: CASSPIGQGAYEQYF
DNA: TGTGCCAGCAGCCCCATTGGACAGGGGGCTTACGAGCAGTACTTC

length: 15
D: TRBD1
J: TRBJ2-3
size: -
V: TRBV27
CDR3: CASSLTGGRSDTQYF
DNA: TGTGCCAGCAGTTTAACAGGGGGTCGTTCGGATACGCAGTATTTT

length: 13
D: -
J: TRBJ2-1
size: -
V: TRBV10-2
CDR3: CASSGSGFTEQFF
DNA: TGCGCCAGCAGTGGCTCGGGTTTCACTGAGCAGTTCTTC

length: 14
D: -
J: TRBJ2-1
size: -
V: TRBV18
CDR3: CASSPAHTYNEQFF
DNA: TGTGCCAGCTCACCAGCCCATACCTACAATGAGCAGTTCTTC

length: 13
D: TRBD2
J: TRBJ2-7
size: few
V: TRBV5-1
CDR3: CASTGTTFYEQYF
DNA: TGCGCCAGCACTGGGACTACTTTCTACGAGCAGTACTTC

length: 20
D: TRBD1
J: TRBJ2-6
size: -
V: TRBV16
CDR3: CASSQSEATGVSSGANVLTF
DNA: TGTGCCAGCAGCCAATCTGAGGCGACAGGGGTCAGCTCTGGGGCCAACGTCCTGACTTTC

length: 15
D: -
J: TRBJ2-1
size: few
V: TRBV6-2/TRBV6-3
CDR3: CASSLLLGARDEQFF
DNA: TGTGCCAGCAGCCTATTGCTAGGGGCGCGCGATGAGCAGTTCTTC

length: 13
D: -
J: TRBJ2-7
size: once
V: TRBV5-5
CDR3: CASSKTVGYEQYF
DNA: TGTGCCAGCAGCAAGACCGTGGGGTACGAGCAGTACTTC

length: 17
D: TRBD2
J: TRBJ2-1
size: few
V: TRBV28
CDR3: CASSTPTGGRAYNEQFF
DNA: TGTGCCAGCAGTACACCAACGGGGGGACGGGCCTACAATGAGCAGTTCTTC

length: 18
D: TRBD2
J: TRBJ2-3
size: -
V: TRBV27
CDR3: CASSLLQNSGRSTDTQYF
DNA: TGTGCCAGCAGTTTACTACAAAATAGCGGGAGAAGCACAGATACGCAGTATTTT

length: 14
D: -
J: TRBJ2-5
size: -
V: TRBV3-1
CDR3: CASSPGTLQETQYF
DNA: TGTGCCAGCAGTCCCGGGACCCTCCAAGAGACCCAGTACTTC

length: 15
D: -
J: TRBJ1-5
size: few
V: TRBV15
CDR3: CATRGSRGGDQPQHF
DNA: TGTGCCACCAGAGGGTCGAGGGGGGGGGATCAGCCCCAGCATTTT

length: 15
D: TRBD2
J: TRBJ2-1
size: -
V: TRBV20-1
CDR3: CSARGGGGAYNEQFF
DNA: TGCAGTGCTAGAGGGGGCGGGGGAGCCTACAATGAGCAGTTCTTC

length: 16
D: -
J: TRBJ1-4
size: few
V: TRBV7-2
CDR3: CASSLGVGHRNEKLFF
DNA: TGTGCCAGCAGCTTAGGGGTAGGACACCGGAATGAAAAACTGTTTTTT

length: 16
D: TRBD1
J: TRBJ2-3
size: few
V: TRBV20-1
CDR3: CSARDLAGGWSDTQYF
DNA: TGCAGTGCTAGGGATCTCGCAGGGGGCTGGTCAGATACGCAGTATTTT

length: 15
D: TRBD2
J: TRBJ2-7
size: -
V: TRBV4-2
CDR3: CASSPRTREWSEQYF
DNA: TGTGCCAGCAGCCCTAGGACGCGGGAGTGGAGTGAGCAGTACTTC

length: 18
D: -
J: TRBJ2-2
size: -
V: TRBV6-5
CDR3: CASSYSRVGQPNTGELFF
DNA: TGTGCCAGCAGTTACTCGAGAGTGGGACAACCGAACACCGGGGAGCTGTTTTTT

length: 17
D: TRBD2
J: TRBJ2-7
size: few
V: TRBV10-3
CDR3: CAISELVTSGRAYEQYF
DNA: TGTGCCATCAGTGAGCTGGTGACTAGCGGGAGAGCATACGAGCAGTACTTC

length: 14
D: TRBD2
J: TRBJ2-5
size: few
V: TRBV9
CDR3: CASSVEMGGETQYF
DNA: TGTGCCAGCAGCGTAGAAATGGGGGGGGAGACCCAGTACTTC

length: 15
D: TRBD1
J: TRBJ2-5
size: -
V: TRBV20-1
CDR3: CSAIRTGGGLETQYF
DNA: TGCAGTGCTATCAGAACAGGGGGCGGCCTAGAGACCCAGTACTTC

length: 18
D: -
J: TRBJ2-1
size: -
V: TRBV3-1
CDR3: CASSFGGWGRSSYNEQFF
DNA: TGTGCCAGCAGTTTTGGTGGGTGGGGCCGGAGCTCCTACAATGAGCAGTTCTTC

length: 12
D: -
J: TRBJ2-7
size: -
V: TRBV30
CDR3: CACNGLFYEQYF
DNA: TGTGCCTGCAATGGATTATTCTACGAGCAGTACTTC

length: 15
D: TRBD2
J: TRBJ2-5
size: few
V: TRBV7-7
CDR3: CASSPQGTIGETQYF
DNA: TGTGCCAGCAGCCCCCAAGGGACTATCGGGGAGACCCAGTACTTC

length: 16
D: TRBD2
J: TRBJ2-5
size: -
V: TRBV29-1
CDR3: CSVRLKGTSGAGTQYF
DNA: TGCAGCGTTAGGCTAAAGGGGACTAGCGGTGCGGGGACCCAGTACTTC

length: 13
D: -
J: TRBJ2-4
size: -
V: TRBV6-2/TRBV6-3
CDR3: CASTNVAGREQYF
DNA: TGTGCCAGCACCAACGTGGCAGGTCGGGAGCAGTACTTC

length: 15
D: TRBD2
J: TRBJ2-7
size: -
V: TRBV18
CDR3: CASTGGETLSYEQYF
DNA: TGTGCCAGCACGGGGGGAGAGACTTTATCCTACGAGCAGTACTTC